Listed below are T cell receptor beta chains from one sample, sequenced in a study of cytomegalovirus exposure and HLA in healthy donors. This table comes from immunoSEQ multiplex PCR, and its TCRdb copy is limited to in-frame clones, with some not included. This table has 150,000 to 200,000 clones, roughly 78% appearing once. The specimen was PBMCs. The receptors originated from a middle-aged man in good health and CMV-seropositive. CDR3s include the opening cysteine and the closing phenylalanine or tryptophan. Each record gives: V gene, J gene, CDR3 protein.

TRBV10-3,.,CAISEEGYEQYF
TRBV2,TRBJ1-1,CVKGERTEAFF
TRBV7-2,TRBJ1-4,CASAGGTNEKLFF
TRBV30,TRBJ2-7,CAWSVGLGGYEQYF
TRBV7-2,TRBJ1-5,CASSLRGGQPQHF
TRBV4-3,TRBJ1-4,CASSQDYWPRTGRNEKLFF
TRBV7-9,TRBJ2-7,CSSSTSRGTDYEQYF
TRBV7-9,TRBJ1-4,CASRSGTGEFATNEKLFF
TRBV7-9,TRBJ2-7,CASGSLTGSYEQYF
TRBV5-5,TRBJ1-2,CASVTGGFDQNYGYTF
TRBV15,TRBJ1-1,CATSRPRQGNTEAFF
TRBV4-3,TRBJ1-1,CASSQLTGARTEAFF
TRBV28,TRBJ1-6,CASTQAGLNSPLHF
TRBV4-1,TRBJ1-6,CASSQFLSGNSPLHF
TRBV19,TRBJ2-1,CASSIGTGENNEQFF
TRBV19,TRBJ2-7,CASTPSSSSGGLNYYEQYF
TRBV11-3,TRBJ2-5,CASSGGGAKTQYF
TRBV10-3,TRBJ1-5,CAISQDQNQPQHF
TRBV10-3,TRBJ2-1,CAINRDRGANEQFF
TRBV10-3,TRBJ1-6,CAINDRGGDNSPLHF
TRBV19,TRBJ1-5,CASSIQQGQPQHF
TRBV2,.,CASSENRGGYEQYF
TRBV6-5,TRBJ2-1,CASSSPGGGWNEQFF
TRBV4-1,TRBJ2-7,CASSQPLAGGSYEQYF
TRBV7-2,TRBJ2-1,CASSSRGPPYNEQFF
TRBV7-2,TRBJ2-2,CASSLAGGNTGELFF
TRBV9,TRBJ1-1,CASSVAGGSEAFF
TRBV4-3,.,CASSHTQAPAYEQYF